This is a list of T cell receptor beta chains from one sample in a study of T cells generated in artificial thymic organoids. MiXCR was run by TCRdb on the 5' RACE reads, yielding one entry per CDR3 protein. The sample has about 8,000 distinct CDR3 sequences, roughly a quarter seen once; the top ten hold under 3.5%. Their specific antigens are unknown. Sequencing was performed on naive CD8+ T cells grown in artificial thymic organoids from cord blood stem and progenitor cells. The receptor set was obtained from a human donor who gave cord blood stem cells for thymic organoid culture, a cardiac surgery patient who gave postnatal thymus, or a blood donor (not recorded which). Both conserved end residues are part of each CDR3. Fields, in order: clone size, D gene, J gene, V gene, CDR3 protein, CDR3 DNA. D genes are given only for firm matches. Expanded clones get a size class; other rows say once, few or many, or leave the size out.

large | - | TRBJ1-2 | TRBV4-1 | CASSQDSRYGYTF | TGCGCCAGCAGCCAAGATAGCCGGTATGGCTACACCTTC
medium-sized | - | TRBJ1-1 | TRBV3-1 | CASSYVWGQPIEAFF | TGTGCCAGCAGCTACGTCTGGGGGCAGCCGATTGAAGCTTTCTTT
- | - | TRBJ1-2 | TRBV30 | CAWIEIVRFNHGYTF | TGTGCCTGGATTGAGATTGTGCGATTCAACCATGGCTACACCTTC
- | - | TRBJ1-2 | TRBV5-1 | CASSLEGSYGYTF | TGCGCCAGCAGCTTGGAGGGGAGCTATGGCTACACCTTC
- | - | TRBJ1-2 | TRBV14 | CACSQGSPRYGYTF | TGTGCCTGCAGCCAAGGAAGCCCGCGCTATGGCTACACCTTC
few | TRBD1 | TRBJ1-1 | TRBV4-1 | CASSPRDRGPRVTQAFF | TGCGCCAGCAGCCCCCGGGACAGGGGACCGAGGGTTACCCAGGCTTTCTTT
medium-sized | TRBD2 | TRBJ2-5 | TRBV7-7 | CASSLRRLRGGIGETQYF | TGTGCTAGCAGCTTAAGGCGCCTACGCGGGGGGATCGGAGAGACCCAGTACTTC
- | - | TRBJ2-6 | TRBV5-8 | CASSLGLFYSGANVLTF | TGTGCCAGCAGCTTGGGTCTTTTCTACTCTGGGGCCAACGTCCTGACTTTC
- | - | TRBJ2-2 | TRBV24-1 | CAASDFSGDNTGELFF | TGTGCCGCCAGTGATTTCTCAGGGGACAACACCGGGGAGCTGTTTTTT
few | TRBD1 | TRBJ1-2 | TRBV20-1 | CSAEAQPYRGSGYTF | TGCAGTGCCGAGGCCCAACCTTACAGGGGAAGTGGCTACACCTTC
few | TRBD1 | TRBJ1-2 | TRBV5-1 | CASRDRGLFNYGYTF | TGCGCCAGCCGGGACAGGGGGCTCTTTAACTATGGCTACACCTTC
large | - | TRBJ2-6 | TRBV6-2/TRBV6-3 | CASSYSCYLLPLSGANVLTF | TGTGCCAGCAGTTACTCTTGTTACTTATTGCCCCTGTCTGGGGCCAACGTCCTGACTTTC
few | TRBD2 | TRBJ2-1 | TRBV4-1 | CASSQTWRGEYNEQFF | TGCGCCAGCAGCCAAACTTGGCGGGGGGAATACAATGAGCAGTTCTTC
few | TRBD1 | TRBJ2-7 | TRBV19 | CATSPGQGPGREQYF | TGTGCCACGTCGCCGGGACAGGGGCCTGGTAGGGAGCAGTACTTC
medium-sized | TRBD2 | TRBJ2-4 | TRBV11-2 | CASSLFAAGAKNIQYF | TGTGCCAGCAGCTTATTTGCAGCGGGGGCCAAAAACATTCAGTACTTC
few | - | TRBJ2-1 | TRBV12-3/TRBV12-4 | CASSLKGNYNEQFF | TGTGCCAGCAGTTTGAAGGGGAACTACAATGAGCAGTTCTTC
medium-sized | - | TRBJ1-1 | TRBV19 | CASSIPGHEAFF | TGTGCCAGTAGTATTCCAGGGCATGAAGCTTTCTTT
few | TRBD2 | TRBJ2-3 | TRBV5-1 | CASGPPGGGWTDTQYF | TGCGCCAGCGGACCGCCCGGCGGGGGGTGGACAGATACGCAGTATTTT
medium-sized | - | TRBJ2-1 | TRBV7-2 | CASSPAGYEQFF | TGTGCCAGCAGCCCCGCGGGCTATGAGCAGTTCTTC
- | - | TRBJ1-1 | TRBV20-1 | CSARDRKGCKNTEAFF | TGCAGTGCTAGAGATAGGAAAGGGTGTAAGAACACTGAAGCTTTCTTT
- | TRBD1 | TRBJ1-1 | TRBV9 | CASSFWTGRGDTEAFF | TGTGCCAGCAGCTTCTGGACAGGGAGGGGGGACACTGAAGCTTTCTTT
few | - | TRBJ2-7 | TRBV12-3/TRBV12-4 | CASSLGGSGTYEQYF | TGTGCCAGCAGTTTAGGGGGGTCTGGTACCTACGAGCAGTACTTC